The rows below give T cell receptor beta chains drawn from one sample of a study of beta chain features in type 1 diabetes. Sequencing used immunoSEQ multiplex PCR; TCRdb keeps in-frame clones, though not all of them. The profile covers over 150,000 clones, with around 8.4% appearing a single time and approximately 0.54% taken by the ten largest. The specimen was central memory CD4+ T cells from blood. The source of these receptors is a young woman with type 1 diabetes. Each CDR3 is given with its conserved first and last residue. A D gene is named only where the DNA matches it firmly. Not all rows give a size; the values are once, few, many and, for expanded clones, a class.

d_call clone_size j_call v_call cdr3_nt cdr3_aa
. . TRBJ2-3 TRBV4-3 TGCGCCAGCAGCCAAGGGGTACTAGGTCGGGATACGCAGTATTTT CASSQGVLGRDTQYF
TRBD1 . TRBJ1-1 TRBV27 TGTGCCAGCAGTGCCAGACAGGGGGCGAACACTGAAGCTTTCTTT CASSARQGANTEAFF
TRBD2 few TRBJ2-1 TRBV7-9 TGTGCCAGCAGTCTGAGCGGGGGGGCACCCATCGAGCAGTTCTTC CASSLSGGAPIEQFF
. few TRBJ1-2 TRBV6-6 TGTGCCAGCAGTTCGAGGGCAACTGGCTACACCTTC CASSSRATGYTF
TRBD2 . TRBJ2-1 TRBV2 TGTGCCAGCAGTGAAGACCTAGCGGGGGGCCTTAATGAGCAGTTCTTC CASSEDLAGGLNEQFF
TRBD2 few TRBJ2-3 TRBV29-1 TGCAGCGTTGAAATAGGACTAGCGGGAGATACGCAGTATTTT CSVEIGLAGDTQYF
. few TRBJ2-1 TRBV7-9 TGTGCCAGCAGCGTGCTAGAGGGGGTGGGTGAGCAGTTCTTC CASSVLEGVGEQFF
TRBD2 few TRBJ2-3 TRBV10-3 TGTGCCATCAGCGGAGGACTAGCGGTCACAGATACGCAGTATTTT CAISGGLAVTDTQYF
TRBD1 . TRBJ1-2 TRBV18 TGTGCCAGCTCGCCCTCTCCACAGGGGGGATCAAGCTATGGCTACACCTTC CASSPSPQGGSSYGYTF
TRBD2 few TRBJ2-5 TRBV7-2 TGTGCCAGCAGCTTAGAGCCGGGGGGGTGGGAGACCCAGTACTTC CASSLEPGGWETQYF
TRBD1 few TRBJ2-2 TRBV5-1 TGCGCCAGCAGCTTGGTGGGGGACAGGACCGGGGAGCTGTTTTTT CASSLVGDRTGELFF
TRBD2 . TRBJ2-1 TRBV2 TGTGCCAGCAGAGATAGCGGGAGATCCTACAATGAGCAGTTCTTC CASRDSGRSYNEQFF
TRBD2 few TRBJ2-7 TRBV2 TGTGCCAGCAGTCTCCAGGCGGGACTATACGAGCAGTACTTC CASSLQAGLYEQYF
TRBD1 . TRBJ2-5 TRBV18 TGTGCCAGCTCCGTTCGCCCGGGACAGGGACAAGAGACCCAGTACTTC CASSVRPGQGQETQYF
. . TRBJ2-5 TRBV5-1 TGCGCCAGCACGCTCTTGGGACACTCCGATCAAGAGACCCAGTACTTC CASTLLGHSDQETQYF
. . TRBJ1-2 TRBV18 TGTGCCAGCTCACAAGAACAGGACACCTATGGCTACACCTTC CASSQEQDTYGYTF
. few TRBJ1-5 TRBV7-9 TGTGCCAGCAGCTTTGACGGGGGTAGCAATCAGCCCCAGCATTTT CASSFDGGSNQPQHF
. . TRBJ2-5 TRBV7-2 TGTGCCAGCAGCTTGGCAGGGGGGACCGTAGAGACCCAGTACTTC CASSLAGGTVETQYF
TRBD1 . TRBJ2-1 TRBV19 TGTGCCAGTAGGGAACGGGACAGTCACAATGAGCAGTTCTTC CASRERDSHNEQFF
. . TRBJ1-4 TRBV30 TGTGCCTGGACTGCGAGTGAAAAACTGTTTTTT CAWTASEKLFF
. few TRBJ2-1 TRBV28 TGTGCCAGCAGTACTTCCTACAATGAGCAGTTCTTC CASSTSYNEQFF
TRBD1 . TRBJ2-1 TRBV5-1 TGCGCCAGCAGCTTGGCTGTGGCCGGGACAGGGGGCAAGTTGAATGAGCAGTTCTTC CASSLAVAGTGGKLNEQFF
TRBD2 . TRBJ2-2 TRBV7-2 TGTGCCAGCACTCGGGAGGGTCTAGCGGGAGTGGCCGGGGAGCTGTTTTTT CASTREGLAGVAGELFF
TRBD1 few TRBJ2-5 TRBV6-4 TGTGCCATCAGTGACCCTCAGGCCGGGACAGGGGCCCAAGAGACCCAGTACTTC CAISDPQAGTGAQETQYF
. . TRBJ2-1 TRBV11-3 TGTGCCAGCAGTATTCGGAATGAGCAGTTCTTC CASSIRNEQFF
. few TRBJ1-1 TRBV18 TGTGCCAGCTCCCAGGACAGCAACACTGAAGCTTTCTTT CASSQDSNTEAFF
TRBD1 few TRBJ2-1 TRBV12-5 TGTGCTAGTGACATGACAGGGAGTCGGTTCGGTGAGCAGTTCTTC CASDMTGSRFGEQFF
. . TRBJ2-7 TRBV27 TGTGCCAGCAGTTTATTCGGGGTTTCAGAATCCTACGAGCAGTACTTC CASSLFGVSESYEQYF
TRBD1 . TRBJ1-2 TRBV7-9 TGTGCCAGCAGCTTCTCCACAGGGGTCTATGGCTACACCTTC CASSFSTGVYGYTF
. few TRBJ1-2 TRBV5-4 TGTGCCAGCAGCTTAAAAGGGGACTATGGCTACACCTTC CASSLKGDYGYTF
. . TRBJ2-5 TRBV10-3 TGTGCCATCTCCCCCAGGGGGGAAGAGACCCAGTACTTC CAISPRGEETQYF
. few TRBJ2-3 TRBV4-3 TGCGCCAGCAGCCACGAGGATACGCAGTATTTT CASSHEDTQYF
. . TRBJ2-5 TRBV5-1 TGCGCCAGCAGCCCCAACCAAGAGTGGACCCAGTACTTC CASSPNQEWTQYF
TRBD2 many TRBJ2-3 TRBV27 TGTGCCAGCAGTTTATCCGGGGGGGGTACGCAGTATTTT CASSLSGGGTQYF
. . TRBJ1-4 TRBV7-9 TGTGCCAGCAGCCGGGTAACCCAAACTAATGAAAAACTGTTTTTT CASSRVTQTNEKLFF
TRBD2 . TRBJ2-4 TRBV7-2 TGTGCCAGCAGCCTCACGACTAGCGGGGCGCCGGGCTTC CASSLTTSGAPGF
TRBD1 few TRBJ2-7 TRBV6-1 TGTGCCAGCAGTGATGAAGGGACAGGGAGGTACGAGCAGTACTTC CASSDEGTGRYEQYF
TRBD1 few TRBJ2-7 TRBV5-1 TGCGCCAGCAGTAAGGGACAGGGTCTCTACGAGCAGTACTTC CASSKGQGLYEQYF
. few TRBJ2-1 TRBV11-1 TGTGCCAGCAGCTTAGATCGTAGTTACAATGAGCAGTTCTTC CASSLDRSYNEQFF
. . TRBJ2-5 TRBV5-6 TGTGCCAGCAGCTTGGCCAGAGGGCCCCAAGAGACCCAGTACTTC CASSLARGPQETQYF
. . TRBJ1-1 TRBV18 TGTGCCAGCTCGCCTAGACAGCCCACCTCGAACACTGAAGCTTTCTTT CASSPRQPTSNTEAFF
. few TRBJ1-1 TRBV6-5 TGTGCCAGCAGTCCGACTGGCTACACTGAAGCTTTCTTT CASSPTGYTEAFF
. few TRBJ1-1 TRBV7-3 TGTGCCAGCAGCTTAGGGGCTGACTCTGAAGCTTTCTTT CASSLGADSEAFF
. few TRBJ2-5 TRBV6-5 TGTGCCAGCCACTACCAAGAGACCCAGTACTTC CASHYQETQYF
. . TRBJ2-2 TRBV19 TGTGCCAGTAGTATCTTCACCGGGGAGCTGTTTTTT CASSIFTGELFF
TRBD2 few TRBJ2-7 TRBV5-1 TGCGCCAGCAGCCAAACTAGCGGTGCTGGTGAGCAGTACTTC CASSQTSGAGEQYF
. few TRBJ2-2 TRBV11-2 TGTGCCAGCAGCTTTTCCCTGAACACCGGGGAGCTGTTTTTT CASSFSLNTGELFF
TRBD2 few TRBJ2-5 TRBV5-1 TGCGCCAGCAGCCATACTAGCGGGGGCGGCCCGGAGACCCAGTACTTC CASSHTSGGGPETQYF